Presented here are 27 T cell receptor beta chains from one specimen sequenced in a study of STAT3 mutations in large granular lymphocyte leukemia. Generated by immunoSEQ multiplex PCR, the TCRdb table keeps only in-frame clones and is missing some. The sample records 6,000 to 9,500 clones, 75% to 95% being singletons. These receptors lack a known antigen. Study-level findings and limits: Every T-LGLL patient had at least one immunodominant TCRbeta clonotype.

Specimen: peripheral blood mononuclear cells. These receptors all come from a man in his forties or fifties with T-cell large granular lymphocyte leukemia. Some clones in this sample may be carry-over from other donors' samples.

The J gene is TRBJ2-1, the V gene TRBV7-9; D ambiguous. The V end was cut by 1 base, the J end by 5 bases, with 9 bases between. Germline CDR1 SEHNR, CDR2 FQNEAQ (reference sequence). The CDR3 spans 14 residues. The DNA of the CDR3 is TGTGCCAGCAGCTTAGTTTCGTCAGACAATGAGCAGTTCTTC. Its translation: CASSLVSSDNEQFF.

The gene calls are TRBV2 and TRBJ1-1; D is uncertain. From germline, CDR1 is SNHLY and CDR2 FYNNEI. The CDR3 has 13 amino acids. Trimming removed 4 bases from V and 2 bases from J, with 8 bases in between. The CDR3 sequence is CASSVEINTEAFF. DNA of the CDR3: TGTGCCAGCAGTGTGGAGATTAACACTGAAGCTTTCTTT.

The V call is TRBV5-1, the J call TRBJ1-3; possible D gene TRBD1, 5 bases. The CDR3 totals 13 residues. Germline-derived CDR1 and CDR2 are SGHRS and YFSETQ. The germline V and J ends were trimmed by 4 bases and 9 bases, with 14 bases remaining between them. Written as DNA, the CDR3 is TGCGCCAGCAGCGGGCCGAAAACAGGCACCATATATTTT. It encodes CASSGPKTGTIYF.

V gene TRBV20-1 combines with J gene TRBJ2-7, with 7 bases matching TRBD2. Losses at the gene ends were 6 bases for V and 3 bases for J; bases not matched to a gene: 2. The germline gives CDR1 DFQATT, CDR2 SNEGSKA (reference sequence). The CDR3 covers 11 residues. DNA of the CDR3: TGCAGTGCAGCGGGGAACTACGAGCAGTACTTC. Protein product: CSAAGNYEQYF.

The chain recombines TRBV5-6 with TRBJ1-4; D might be TRBD1 (6 bases). The CDR3 extends over 13 amino acids. Germline V gene sequence: CDR1 SGHDT, CDR2 YYEEEE. With 6 bases removed from V and 4 bases from J, the gap between germline ends came to 10 bases. The DNA of the CDR3 is TGTGCCAGCACCGACAGGAGTAATGAAAAACTGTTTTTT. Its translation: CASTDRSNEKLFF. Supplemented by reference TRBV5-6 and TRBJ1-4, the full variable domain reads DAGVTQSPTHLIKTRGQQVTLRCSPKSGHDTVSWYQQALGQGPQFIFQYYEEEERQRGNFPDRFSGHQFPNYSSELNVNALLLGDSALYLCASTDRSNEKLFFGSGTQLSVL.

J is TRBJ2-3 and V is TRBV11-2; D may be TRBD2 (6 bases). The V gene lost 3 bases and the J gene lost 3 bases, with 16 bases spanning the gap. The CDR3 spans 16 residues. Germline V gene sequence: CDR1 SGHAT, CDR2 FQNNGV. CDR3 amino acids: CASSLEGRGWTDTQYF. The DNA of the CDR3 is TGTGCCAGCAGCTTGGAGGGGCGGGGTTGGACAGATACGCAGTATTTT. The full variable domain, completed using reference TRBV11-2 and TRBJ2-3, is EAGVAQSPRYKIIEKRQSVAFWCNPISGHATLYWYQQILGQGPKLLIQFQNNGVVDDSQLPKDRFSAERLKGVDSTLKIQPAKLEDSAVYLCASSLEGRGWTDTQYFGPGTRLTVL.

The chain recombines TRBV6-1 with TRBJ1-1; D unclear. V lost 3 bases and J 0 bases, leaving 5 bases between the germline ends. The CDR3 sequence is 13 residues long. The germline V gene encodes CDR1 MNHNS and CDR2 SASEGT. The CDR3 spells CASSDGLNTEAFF. The CDR3 DNA is TGTGCCAGCAGTGATGGCCTGAACACTGAAGCTTTCTTT.

This clone occurred a few times. The chain is built from TRBV27 and TRBJ1-6; 8 positions match TRBD1. Unmatched junction bases numbered 4, after V lost 5 bases and J lost 7 bases. Germline V gene data show CDR1 as MNHEY and CDR2 as SMNVEV (reference sequence). The CDR3 runs to 14 residues. The CDR3 is CASSPRTGNSPLHF. DNA of the CDR3: TGTGCCAGCAGTCCCCGGACAGGGAATTCACCCCTCCACTTT.

The chain recombines TRBV10-3 with TRBJ1-1, with D perhaps TRBD1 (6 bases). V lost 10 bases and J 1 base, leaving 7 bases between the germline ends. Germline lookup yields CDR1 ENHRY and CDR2 SYGVKD. The CDR3 loop spans 11 amino acids. CDR3 in DNA: TGTGCCACGGGGGCGAACACTGAAGCTTTCTTT. Its protein is CATGANTEAFF.

This clone showed up just a few times. The V gene is TRBV7-9, the J gene TRBJ1-2, with 9 positions matching TRBD1. Germline CDR1 SEHNR, CDR2 FQNEAQ (reference sequence). The CDR3 is made up of 15 amino acids. V gave up 5 bases and J gave up 7 bases; unmatched junction bases: 11. The CDR3: CASSPIPQGASGYTF. CDR3 in DNA: TGTGCCAGCAGCCCCATCCCACAGGGGGCCTCTGGCTACACCTTC.

The chain combines TRBV4-1 with TRBJ2-2, with D uncertain. This CDR3 contains 16 residues. V was trimmed by 0 bases and J by 5 bases, leaving 13 bases between them. Germline V gene sequence: CDR1 MGHRA, CDR2 YSYEKL. CDR3 DNA sequence: TGCGCCAGCAGCCAAGAACACCGAGTACGGACCGGGGAGCTGTTTTTT. It translates to CASSQEHRVRTGELFF.

The V call is TRBV5-8, the J call TRBJ2-1, with a weak D call TRBD2 (6 bases). CDR3 length equals 14 residues. Per germline, CDR1 SGHTS and CDR2 YDEGEE. V was shortened by 4 bases and J by 0 bases, with 8 bases between the two germline ends. The CDR3 loop is CASSGGSSYNEQFF. As DNA, the CDR3 is TGTGCCAGCAGCGGGGGGAGCTCCTACAATGAGCAGTTCTTC.

The V call is TRBV5-4, the J call TRBJ2-3; TRBD2 matches 13 bases. This CDR3 spans 16 amino acids. J gave up 5 bases and V 4 bases, and 7 bases lay outside the gene matches. CDR1 and CDR2 (germline): SGHNT, YYREEE (reference sequence). This CDR3 reads CASSRGLAGAKDTQYF. CDR3 DNA sequence: TGTGCCAGCAGCCGAGGACTAGCGGGAGCGAAAGATACGCAGTATTTT.

The rearrangement joins TRBV29-1 to TRBJ1-1; D might be TRBD1 (5 bases). Germline V gene sequence: CDR1 SQVTM, CDR2 ANQGSEA. V lost 5 bases to trimming and J lost 3 bases, with 28 bases between them. This CDR3 region has 18 residues. The CDR3 DNA reads TGCAGCGTTTATCTCACGGGATTGGAGGGACCGAGGGACACTGAAGCTTTCTTT. As protein: CSVYLTGLEGPRDTEAFF.

The chain joins TRBV7-9 to TRBJ2-7; 7 bases agree with TRBD2. The junction had 13 bases not matched to a gene; V was cut back by 5 bases and J by 3 bases. This CDR3 has 16 residues. Germline CDR1 is SEHNR and CDR2 is FQNEAQ (reference sequence). In DNA, the CDR3 is TGTGCCAGCAGCCCTCCCCCCAGGGAGGGGCTCTACGAGCAGTACTTC. Translated, it gives CASSPPPREGLYEQYF.

The rearrangement links TRBV29-1 to TRBJ2-3, with 13 bases matching TRBD2. The junction had 3 bases not matched to a gene; V was cut back by 8 bases and J by 4 bases. In germline, CDR1 is SQVTM, CDR2 ANQGSEA. The CDR3 length is 13 residues. The CDR3 bases are TGCAGCACTAGCGGGGGGGTGGCAGATACGCAGTATTTT. It translates to CSTSGGVADTQYF.

The table lists this clone with a few counts. The rearrangement joins TRBV19 to TRBJ2-3; D remains ambiguous. Germline assignment: CDR1 LNHDA and CDR2 SQIVND (reference sequence). The CDR3 extends over 14 amino acids. Trimming stripped 5 bases from V and 4 bases from J, with 13 bases between. This CDR3 is CASSLVHLADTQYF. The CDR3 DNA follows: TGTGCCAGTAGTCTAGTTCATCTGGCAGATACGCAGTATTTT.

There are a few counts of this clone. This chain joins TRBV6-1 and TRBJ2-5; D not resolved. CDR3 size: 14 residues. Between the trimmed V and J ends, which lost 6 bases and 4 bases, there was a span of 15 bases. Germline CDR1 and CDR2: MNHNS and SASEGT. The CDR3 DNA reads TGTGCCAGCAGCCTTGTGGGGTGGAGAGAGACCCAGTACTTC. Its translation: CASSLVGWRETQYF.

This clone was detected only once. V is TRBV6-4 and J is TRBJ2-3; no firm D call. Per germline, CDR1 MRHNA and CDR2 SNTAGT. V was cut by 2 bases and J by 1 base, with 4 bases left in between. The CDR3 loop spans 13 amino acids. The CDR3 is CASSDRGTDTQYF. CDR3 in DNA: TGTGCCAGCAGTGACAGGGGCACAGATACGCAGTATTTT.

The rearrangement joins TRBV29-1 to TRBJ2-5, with TRBD1 matching over 8 bases. V was pared by 0 bases and J by 4 bases, with 4 bases of the junction left unmatched. The CDR3 totals 14 residues. The V gene's germline CDR1 is SQVTM and CDR2 ANQGSEA. CDR3 sequence: CSVEEVDRGETQYF. The CDR3 nucleotides are TGCAGCGTTGAAGAAGTCGACAGGGGAGAGACCCAGTACTTC.

This chain links TRBV28 with TRBJ1-2, with 12 bases that match TRBD1. The CDR3 length is 14 residues. Germline V gives CDR1 MDHEN, CDR2 SYDVKM. The trim removed 6 bases at V and 6 bases at J, leaving 5 bases unmatched. The CDR3, as DNA: TGTGCCAGCAGCCGGGGACAGGGGGCGGATGGCTACACCTTC. It yields the protein CASSRGQGADGYTF.

The chain has TRBV28 and TRBJ2-5; 7 nucleotides agree with TRBD2. Per germline, CDR1 MDHEN and CDR2 SYDVKM. This CDR3 has 14 amino acids. The V segment lost 6 bases and the J segment 4 bases; nucleotides outside the gene matches: 8. This CDR3 is CASSSSWGGETQYF. The CDR3 DNA reads as TGTGCCAGCAGCTCGTCTTGGGGGGGAGAGACCCAGTACTTC.

The chain is built from TRBV7-9 and TRBJ2-2; D possibly uses TRBD1 or TRBD2 (5 bases each). V was clipped by 11 bases and J by 6 bases, with 13 bases between them. This CDR3 has 12 residues. Germline assignment: CDR1 SEHNR and CDR2 FQNEAQ (reference sequence). The CDR3 bases are TGTGCCCTTGAGGGGAATCCCGGGGAGCTGTTTTTT. Amino acids: CALEGNPGELFF.

The chain joins TRBV6-1 to TRBJ2-7; the D gene is possibly TRBD2 (6 bases). The V gene lost 0 bases and the J gene lost 2 bases, with 14 bases spanning the gap. CDR1 MNHNS and CDR2 SASEGT come from the germline V gene. This CDR3 comprises 16 residues. CDR3 sequence (DNA): TGTGCCAGCAGTGAAGCCCCTTGGGGAGGACCCTACGAGCAGTACTTC. Amino acids: CASSEAPWGGPYEQYF.

This sequence joins TRBV28 and TRBJ2-3, with D unresolved. Germline CDR1 MDHEN, CDR2 SYDVKM. The CDR3 totals 12 residues. Trimming left V 8 bases short and J 1 base short, with 7 bases between. CDR3 coding DNA: TGTGCCAGCGACCGGGGCACAGATACGCAGTATTTT. Its protein product is CASDRGTDTQYF. Based on the CDR3 plus reference TRBV28 and TRBJ2-3, the full variable domain is DVKVTQSSRYLVKRTGEKVFLECVQDMDHENMFWYRQDPGLGLRLIYFSYDVKMKEKGDIPEGYSVSREKKERFSLILESASTNQTSMYLCASDRGTDTQYFGPGTRLTVL.

This chain connects TRBV7-9 to TRBJ2-3; D remains unclear. Germline lookup yields CDR1 SEHNR and CDR2 FQNEAQ (reference sequence). CDR3 length: 15 amino acids. Trimming removed 4 bases at V and 2 bases at J, with 13 bases between. In nucleotides, the CDR3 is TGTGCCAGCAGCTCCCCCGCTGACATCACAGATACGCAGTATTTT. As protein: CASSSPADITDTQYF.

The J gene is TRBJ2-7, the V gene TRBV7-8; D might be TRBD1 (5 bases). Germline lookup yields CDR1 SGHVS and CDR2 FQNEAQ. The CDR3 has 15 amino acids. V was shortened by 4 bases and J by 3 bases, with 16 bases between the two germline ends. The CDR3 spells CASSSGPEPFYEQYF. Written as DNA, the CDR3 is TGTGCCAGCAGCTCAGGGCCCGAACCTTTCTACGAGCAGTACTTC. The entire variable domain, with the rest obtained from reference TRBV7-8 and TRBJ2-7, is as follows: GAGVSQSPRYKVAKRGQDVALRCDPISGHVSLFWYQQALGQGPEFLTYFQNEAQLDKSGLPSDRFFAERPEGSVSTLKIQRTQQEDSAVYLCASSSGPEPFYEQYFGPGTRLTVT.